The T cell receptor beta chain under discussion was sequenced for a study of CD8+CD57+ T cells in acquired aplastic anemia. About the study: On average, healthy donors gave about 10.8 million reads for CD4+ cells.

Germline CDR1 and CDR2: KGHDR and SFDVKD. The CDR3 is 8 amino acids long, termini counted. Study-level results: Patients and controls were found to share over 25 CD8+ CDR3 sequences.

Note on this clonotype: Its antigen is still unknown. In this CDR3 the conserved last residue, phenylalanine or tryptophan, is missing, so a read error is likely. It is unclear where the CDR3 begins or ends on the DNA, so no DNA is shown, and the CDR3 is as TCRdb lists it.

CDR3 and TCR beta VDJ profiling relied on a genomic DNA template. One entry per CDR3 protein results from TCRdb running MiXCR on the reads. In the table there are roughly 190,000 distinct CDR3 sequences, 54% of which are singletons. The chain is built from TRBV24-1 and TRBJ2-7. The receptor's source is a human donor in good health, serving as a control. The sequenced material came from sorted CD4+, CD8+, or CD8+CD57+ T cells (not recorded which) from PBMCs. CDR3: CATSDRSS.